Sequencing of this TCR beta chain was carried out in a study of T cells in Graves' hyperthyroidism and ophthalmopathy. Study outcomes and limitations: In simple terms, a model built on 13 V-J features told ophthalmopathy apart from stable hyperthyroidism. Blood held most thyroid clonotypes expanded above 0.001 frequency. Ophthalmopathy got predicted by the model a median approximately 6 months before its onset.

This CDR3 comprises 18 residues. Germline CDR1 is SGHAT and CDR2 is FQNNGV. This clonotype has more than one count but fewer than ten. No antigen is known for it. Just one base apart from a much larger clone, this may be a read error. PBMCs were derived from around 10 ml fresh peripheral blood. The source material, RNA transcripts, was used to amplify TCR beta CDR3 regions. The HTBI primer set served for first-round RT-PCR of the TCR CDR3. Each CDR3 protein is one row after TCRdb ran MiXCR on the multiplex PCR reads. The repertoire consists of roughly 700,000 distinct CDR3 sequences, with roughly 17% occurring once and the leading ten covering about 14%.

J is TRBJ2-7 and V is TRBV11-2, with a weak D call TRBD2 (6 bases). The sample was blood. The receptor's source is a man aged 50-59 years with Graves' hyperthyroidism. For the CDR3, the DNA is TGTGCCAGCAGCCCGTTTGAGCCCCTGGCGGGAAGCTCCTACGGGCAGTACTTC. Translation: CASSPFEPLAGSSYGQYF.